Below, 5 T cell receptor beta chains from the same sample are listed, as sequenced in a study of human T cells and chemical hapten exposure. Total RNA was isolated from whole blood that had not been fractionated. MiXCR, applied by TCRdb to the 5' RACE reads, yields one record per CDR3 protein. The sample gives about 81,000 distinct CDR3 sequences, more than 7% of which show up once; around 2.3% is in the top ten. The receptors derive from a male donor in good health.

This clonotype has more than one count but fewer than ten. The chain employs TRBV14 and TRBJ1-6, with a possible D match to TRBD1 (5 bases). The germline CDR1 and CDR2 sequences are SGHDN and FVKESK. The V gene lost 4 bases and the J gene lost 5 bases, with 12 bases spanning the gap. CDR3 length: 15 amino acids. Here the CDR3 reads CASSRGFADNSPLHF. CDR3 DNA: TGTGCCAGCAGCCGGGGCTTCGCAGATAATTCACCCCTCCACTTT.

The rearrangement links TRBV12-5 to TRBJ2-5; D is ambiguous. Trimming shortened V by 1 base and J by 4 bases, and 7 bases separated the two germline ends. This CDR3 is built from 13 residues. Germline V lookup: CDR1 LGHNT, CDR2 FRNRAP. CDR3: CASGLGQSETQYF. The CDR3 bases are TGTGCTAGTGGTTTGGGCCAGTCAGAGACCCAGTACTTC.

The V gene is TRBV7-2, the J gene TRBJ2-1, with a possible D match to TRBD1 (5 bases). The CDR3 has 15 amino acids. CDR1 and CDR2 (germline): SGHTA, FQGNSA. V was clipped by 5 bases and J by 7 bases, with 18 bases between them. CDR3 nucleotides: TGTGCCAGCAGCCCCCATAGGGTAGCAGGGAATGAGCAGTTCTTC. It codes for CASSPHRVAGNEQFF. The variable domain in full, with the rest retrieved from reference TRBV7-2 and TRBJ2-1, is GAGVSQSPSNKVTEKGKDVELRCDPISGHTALYWYRQSLGQGLEFLIYFQGNSAPDKSGLPSDRFSAERTGGSVSTLTIQRTQQEDSAVYLCASSPHRVAGNEQFFGPGTRLTVL.

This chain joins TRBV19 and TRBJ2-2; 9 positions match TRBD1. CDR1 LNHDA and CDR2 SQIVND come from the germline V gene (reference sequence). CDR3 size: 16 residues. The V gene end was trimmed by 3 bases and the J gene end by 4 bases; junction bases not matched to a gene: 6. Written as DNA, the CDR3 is TGTGCCAGTAGTATTATTGACAGGGGGAGCACCGGGGAGCTGTTTTTT. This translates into CASSIIDRGSTGELFF.

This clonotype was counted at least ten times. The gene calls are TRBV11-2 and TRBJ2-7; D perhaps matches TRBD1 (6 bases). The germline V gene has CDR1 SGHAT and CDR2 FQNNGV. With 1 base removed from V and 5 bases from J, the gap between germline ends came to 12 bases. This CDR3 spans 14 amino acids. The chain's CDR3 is CASSLAGQLDEQYF. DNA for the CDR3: TGTGCCAGCAGCTTAGCTGGACAGCTAGACGAGCAGTACTTC.